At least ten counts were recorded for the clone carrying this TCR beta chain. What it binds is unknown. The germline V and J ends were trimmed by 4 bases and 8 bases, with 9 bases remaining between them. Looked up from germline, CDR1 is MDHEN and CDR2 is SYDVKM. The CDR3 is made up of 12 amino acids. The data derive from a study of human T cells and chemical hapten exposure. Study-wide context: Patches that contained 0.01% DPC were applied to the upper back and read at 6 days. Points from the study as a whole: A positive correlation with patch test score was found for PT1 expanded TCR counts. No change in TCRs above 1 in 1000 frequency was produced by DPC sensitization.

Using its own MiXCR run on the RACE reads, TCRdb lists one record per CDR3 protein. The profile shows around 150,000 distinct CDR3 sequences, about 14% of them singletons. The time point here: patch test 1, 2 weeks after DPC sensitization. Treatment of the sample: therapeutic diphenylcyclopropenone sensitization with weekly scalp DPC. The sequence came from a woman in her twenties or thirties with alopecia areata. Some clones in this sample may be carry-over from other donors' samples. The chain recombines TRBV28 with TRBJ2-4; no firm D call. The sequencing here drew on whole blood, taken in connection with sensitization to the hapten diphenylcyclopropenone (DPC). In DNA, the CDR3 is TGTGCCAGCAGTTCAGATCGGGACATTCAGTACTTC. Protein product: CASSSDRDIQYF. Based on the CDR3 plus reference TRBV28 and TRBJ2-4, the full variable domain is DVKVTQSSRYLVKRTGEKVFLECVQDMDHENMFWYRQDPGLGLRLIYFSYDVKMKEKGDIPEGYSVSREKKERFSLILESASTNQTSMYLCASSSDRDIQYFGAGTRLSVL.